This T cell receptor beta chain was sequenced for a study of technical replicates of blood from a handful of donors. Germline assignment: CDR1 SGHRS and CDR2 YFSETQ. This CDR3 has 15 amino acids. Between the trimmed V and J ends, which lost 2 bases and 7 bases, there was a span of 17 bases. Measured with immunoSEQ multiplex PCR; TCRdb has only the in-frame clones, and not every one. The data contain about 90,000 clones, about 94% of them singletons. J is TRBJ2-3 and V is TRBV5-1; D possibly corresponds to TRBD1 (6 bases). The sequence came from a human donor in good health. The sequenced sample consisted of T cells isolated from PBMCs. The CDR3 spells CASSFIAGEEHTQYF. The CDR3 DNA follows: TGCGCCAGCAGCTTTATTGCAGGGGAAGAACATACGCAGTATTTT.